These 30 T cell receptor beta chains originate from one sample sequenced in a study of cytotoxic CD8 clonotypes in ibrutinib-treated CLL. Repertoires were generated with immunoSEQ multiplex PCR, while TCRdb's copy carries only in-frame clones and drops some. The data contain 90,000 to 150,000 clones, 45% to 65% of them singletons. The sequences come from PBMCs, collected after 24 months of ibrutinib treatment. These receptors were taken from a human donor with chronic lymphocytic leukemia.

Ten or more counts support this clone. This chain joins TRBV6-6 and TRBJ1-5, with 7 bases fitting TRBD1. Germline loops: CDR1 MNHNY, CDR2 SVGAGI (reference sequence). V dropped 5 bases and J dropped 7; count of bases not matched to a gene: 8. The CDR3 contains 14 residues. For the CDR3, the DNA is TGTGCCAGCAGTAAAGACAGGGATGGACAGCCCCAGCATTTT. It codes for CASSKDRDGQPQHF.

Concerning this clone itself: Because the CDR3's place on the DNA is in doubt, the DNA is left out and the CDR3 is given as listed by TCRdb. The rearrangement uses TRBV5-1 and TRBJ1-4; the table calls TRBD1, which could not be checked here. The CDR3 length equals 15 residues, ends included. Germline CDR1 reads SGHRS; CDR2 reads YFSETQ. CDR3 protein: CASSLVGPLMKNCFF.

The chain has TRBV25-1 and TRBJ2-1; 12 nucleotides match TRBD2. The CDR3 spans 15 residues. Unmatched junction bases numbered 7, after V lost 5 bases and J lost 8 bases. Germline assignment: CDR1 MGHDK and CDR2 SYGVNS. The CDR3 DNA sequence: TGTGCCAGCAGTAGGCTAGCGGGGGGGCTGGATGAGCAGTTCTTC. Translating gives CASSRLAGGLDEQFF.

The rearrangement uses TRBV25-1 and TRBJ1-1; weak D call: TRBD1 (5 bases). Trimming stripped 4 bases from V and 1 base from J, with 13 bases between. Germline values: CDR1 MGHDK, CDR2 SYGVNS. The CDR3 runs 15 residues. CDR3 sequence: CASSAGTGGNTEAFF. The CDR3 DNA sequence: TGTGCCAGCAGTGCGGGGACCGGGGGGAACACTGAAGCTTTCTTT.

This chain connects TRBV14 to TRBJ1-6; 10 bases map to TRBD1. CDR1 and CDR2 (germline): SGHDN, FVKESK. V lost 4 bases and J lost 1; bases outside the gene matches: 7. The CDR3 consists of 18 residues. The CDR3 here is CASSLSPGQGSYNSPLHF. The CDR3 bases are TGTGCCAGCAGCCTAAGCCCGGGACAGGGGTCCTATAATTCACCCCTCCACTTT.

The chain recombines TRBV9 with TRBJ2-1; weak D call: TRBD2 (5 bases). Germline-derived CDR1 and CDR2 are SGDLS and YYNGEE. The CDR3 contains 18 residues. V was cut by 1 base and J by 5 bases, with 22 bases left in between. In DNA form, the CDR3 reads TGTGCCAGCAGCGTAAGGTCGGTCGGTCCGGCTAGCAACAATGAGCAGTTCTTC. This gives the protein CASSVRSVGPASNNEQFF.

To note about this clone: This specimen includes other DNA sequences encoding the same CDR3. The chain joins TRBV2 to TRBJ2-5; no firm D call. CDR1 SNHLY and CDR2 FYNNEI come from the germline V gene. Trimming pared 3 bases from V and 5 bases from J, leaving 4 bases between. The CDR3 is 11 amino acids. The CDR3 DNA follows: TGTGCCAGCAGTGAGTATGAGACCCAGTACTTC. Translating it yields CASSEYETQYF.

This clone was counted a few times. This sequence joins TRBV7-2 and TRBJ1-1; D is uncertain. Germline V gene sequence: CDR1 SGHTA, CDR2 FQGNSA. The CDR3 loop spans 14 amino acids. Trimming took off 3 bases at V and 4 bases at J, with 12 bases between the two ends. The CDR3 coding sequence is TGTGCCAGCAGCTTGGGGATTAAGGGCACTGAAGCTTTCTTT. Its protein product is CASSLGIKGTEAFF.

The CDR3 sequence: CASILDRTVRWGYTF. DNA for the CDR3: TGTGCCAGCATACTGGACAGGACCGTCAGGTGGGGCTACACCTTC. J is TRBJ1-2 and V is TRBV6-6, with TRBD1 matching 7 bases. CDR1 is MNHNY and CDR2 is SVGAGI in the germline V gene (reference sequence). This CDR3 is 15 amino acids long. J lost 8 bases, V lost 7 bases, and 16 bases had no gene match.

This clone was recorded only once. The gene calls are TRBV6-6 and TRBJ1-6; D is undetermined. The V end lost 4 bases, the J end lost 4 bases, and 11 bases lay between the germline ends. The germline V gene has CDR1 MNHNY and CDR2 SVGAGI (reference sequence). CDR3 length equals 15 residues. CDR3 loop: CASSSGQLYNSPLHF. CDR3 DNA: TGTGCCAGCAGTTCCGGGCAGCTGTATAATTCACCCCTCCACTTT.

This clone was seen a few times. CDR3 region: CASSLMGSQETQYF. The CDR3 DNA sequence: TGTGCCAGCAGCTTAATGGGGTCCCAAGAGACCCAGTACTTC. This chain uses TRBV7-2 with TRBJ2-5, with unresolved D. Trimming removed 2 bases from V and 1 base from J, with 8 bases in between. The CDR3 loop spans 14 amino acids. CDR1 and CDR2 (germline): SGHTA, FQGNSA.

The rearrangement links TRBV7-2 to TRBJ1-4; TRBD1 might be the D (5 bases). There are 15 residues in the CDR3. The V end was cut by 2 bases, the J end by 5 bases, with 12 bases between. CDR1 is SGHTA, CDR2 FQGNSA, per germline. The CDR3 loop reads CASSLTGRGNEKLFF. The DNA of the CDR3 is TGTGCCAGCAGCTTAACGGGGCGGGGGAATGAAAAACTGTTTTTT.

The chain employs TRBV6-6 and TRBJ1-2, with D maybe TRBD1 (6 bases). The CDR3 is 15 residues long. Looked up from germline, CDR1 is MNHNY and CDR2 is SVGAGI (reference sequence). V lost 7 bases to trimming and J lost 6 bases, with 21 bases between them. For the CDR3, the DNA is TGTGCCAGCATCACAGGGCCCAACATTATTGATGGCTACACCTTC. Protein product: CASITGPNIIDGYTF.

This chain links TRBV7-8 with TRBJ1-2; possibly TRBD1 for D (5 bases). V was cut by 8 bases and J by 4 bases, with 17 bases left in between. The CDR3 contains 14 residues. The V gene's germline CDR1 is SGHVS and CDR2 FQNEAQ. The CDR3 DNA follows: TGTGCCAGCGGCCCCCGGGGGGGTGGCTATGGCTACACCTTC. It specifies CASGPRGGGYGYTF.

Concerning this clone: This sample includes further DNA sequences coding for the same CDR3. This chain joins TRBV6-5 and TRBJ1-1; no reliable D call. The germline V gene encodes CDR1 MNHEY and CDR2 SVGAGI. CDR3 size: 14 residues. The V gene lost 0 bases and the J gene lost 2 bases, with 7 bases spanning the gap. CDR3 residues: CASSYSRENTEAFF. The CDR3, as DNA: TGTGCCAGCAGTTACTCGAGGGAAAACACTGAAGCTTTCTTT.

The J gene is TRBJ2-5, the V gene TRBV2, with 7 bases matching TRBD2. This CDR3 contains 15 residues. J lost 1 base, V lost 7 bases, and 9 bases had no gene match. Germline V gene sequence: CDR1 SNHLY, CDR2 FYNNEI. The CDR3 spells CASTVGGGPQETQYF. The CDR3 DNA reads as TGTGCCAGCACCGTGGGGGGGGGACCCCAAGAGACCCAGTACTTC.

The V call is TRBV29-1, the J call TRBJ1-2; 7 nucleotides match TRBD1. CDR1 is SQVTM and CDR2 is ANQGSEA in the germline V gene. CDR3 length: 17 residues. V dropped 0 bases and J dropped 4; count of bases not matched to a gene: 14. In DNA form, the CDR3 reads TGCAGCGTTGAAGATAGGGGGGGACAGCCCGTCGGCTATGGCTACACCTTC. Translated: CSVEDRGGQPVGYGYTF.

The J gene is TRBJ2-7, the V gene TRBV6-5; 9 bases agree with TRBD1. The germline V gene encodes CDR1 MNHEY and CDR2 SVGAGI. V shed 2 bases and J 2 bases; nucleotides not matched to a gene: 4. The CDR3 spans 15 residues. The CDR3 region is CASSYKGQGTYEQYF. CDR3 nucleotide sequence: TGTGCCAGCAGTTACAAGGGACAGGGAACCTACGAGCAGTACTTC.

The chain has TRBV6-1 and TRBJ2-7; D is perhaps TRBD1 (5 bases). Germline assignment: CDR1 MNHNS and CDR2 SASEGT. Trimming pared 8 bases from V and 2 bases from J, leaving 10 bases between. The CDR3 totals 12 residues. The DNA of the CDR3 is TGTGCCAGCCAGACAGACCCCTACGAGCAGTACTTC. Protein sequence: CASQTDPYEQYF.

The chain carries TRBV30 and TRBJ1-6; D is unresolved. Germline V CDR1 and CDR2: GTSNPN, SVGIG (reference sequence). V was trimmed by 2 bases and J by 2 bases, leaving 13 bases between them. The CDR3 sequence is 16 residues long. Written as DNA, the CDR3 is TGTGCCTGGAGTTCACCTCGCCAAACCTATAATTCACCCCTCCACTTT. This encodes CAWSSPRQTYNSPLHF.

The CDR3 protein is CASSRQQGMVGNQPQHF. The CDR3 coding sequence is TGTGCCAGCAGCCGACAACAGGGGATGGTAGGCAATCAGCCCCAGCATTTT. V is TRBV13 and J is TRBJ1-5, with TRBD1 matching over 7 bases. The length of the CDR3 is 17 residues. The trim removed 5 bases at V and 2 bases at J, leaving 12 bases unmatched. Germline V gene sequence: CDR1 PRHDT, CDR2 FYEKMQ (reference sequence).

V and J are TRBV7-9 and TRBJ1-2; D gene ambiguous. This CDR3 spans 14 amino acids. Germline CDR1 is SEHNR and CDR2 is FQNEAQ (reference sequence). Trimming took off 2 bases at V and 4 bases at J, with 11 bases between the two ends. The DNA of the CDR3 is TGTGCCAGCAGCTTAAGCGGGAGTGGCTATGGCTACACCTTC. Translated, it gives CASSLSGSGYGYTF.

V is TRBV15 and J is TRBJ1-2; 9 bases are shared with TRBD1. CDR1 is LNHNV, CDR2 YYDKDF, per germline (reference sequence). The CDR3 has 14 amino acids. The ends lost 3 bases at V and 7 bases at J; junction bases unmatched: 6. The CDR3 DNA reads TGTGCCACCAGCAGGAAGGACAGGGGTTTTGGCTACACCTTC. It encodes CATSRKDRGFGYTF. Together with reference TRBV15 and TRBJ1-2, the CDR3 gives the full variable domain: DAMVIQNPRYQVTQFGKPVTLSCSQTLNHNVMYWYQQKSSQAPKLLFHYYDKDFNNEADTPDNFQSRRPNTSFCFLDIRSPGLGDTAMYLCATSRKDRGFGYTFGSGTRLTVV.

There are a few counts of this clone. The chain carries TRBV30 and TRBJ1-2, with 10 nucleotides matching TRBD1. V dropped 5 bases and J dropped 4; count of bases not matched to a gene: 4. Germline CDR1 is GTSNPN and CDR2 is SVGIG (reference sequence). This CDR3 is 13 amino acids long. The CDR3 nucleotides are TGTGCCTGGGACAGGGGGCTTACCTATGGCTACACCTTC. This encodes CAWDRGLTYGYTF.

The V gene is TRBV1, the J gene TRBJ1-5. TRBV1 is a documented pseudogene. The CDR3 contains 16 residues. In DNA form, the CDR3 reads TGCACCAGCAGCCAAGCACAGGGTGTAGGAGGGCAGCCCCAGCATTTT. Protein product: CTSSQAQGVGGQPQHF.

This sequence joins TRBV29-1 and TRBJ2-1, with 7 bases fitting TRBD1. V shed 7 bases, J shed 0 bases, and the junction held 12 bases outside the gene matches. This CDR3 spans 16 amino acids. Germline CDR1 SQVTM, CDR2 ANQGSEA. The CDR3 coding sequence is TGCAGCGCAGGGGGTGGGGACACCTTCTCCTACAATGAGCAGTTCTTC. It translates to CSAGGGDTFSYNEQFF.

This chain uses TRBV7-2 with TRBJ2-7, with 7 bases fitting TRBD2. Unmatched junction bases numbered 7, after V lost 5 bases and J lost 0 bases. CDR1 and CDR2 from the germline V gene are SGHTA and FQGNSA. This CDR3 is 15 amino acids long. The CDR3 region has the DNA TGTGCCAGCAGCCTGGGACTAACAAGCTCCTACGAGCAGTACTTC. Translating gives CASSLGLTSSYEQYF.

This chain uses TRBV18 with TRBJ1-5; no clear D. Deletions cut 2 bases from V and 0 bases from J, with 8 bases between. There are 15 residues in the CDR3. Germline assignment: CDR1 KGHSH and CDR2 LQKENI. In DNA, the CDR3 is TGTGCCAGCTCACCATTCGGGGTTAGCAATCAGCCCCAGCATTTT. This encodes CASSPFGVSNQPQHF.

J is TRBJ1-4 and V is TRBV5-1; weak D call: TRBD1 (5 bases). The CDR3 has 14 residues. V was clipped by 2 bases and J by 8 bases, with 13 bases between them. In germline, CDR1 is SGHRS, CDR2 YFSETQ. The DNA for the CDR3 is TGCGCCAGCAGCTTTGAATGGGGGAAGGAAAAACTGTTTTTT. Translation gives CASSFEWGKEKLFF.

The CDR3 nucleotides are TGTGCCAGCAGTACCTCGGGACTAGCGGTTAGCACAGATACGCAGTATTTT. Translating it yields CASSTSGLAVSTDTQYF. The chain carries TRBV27 and TRBJ2-3; 11 positions agree with TRBD2. The CDR3 is 17 amino acids. Germline CDR1 is MNHEY and CDR2 is SMNVEV (reference sequence). V gave up 5 bases and J gave up 0 bases; unmatched junction bases: 7.